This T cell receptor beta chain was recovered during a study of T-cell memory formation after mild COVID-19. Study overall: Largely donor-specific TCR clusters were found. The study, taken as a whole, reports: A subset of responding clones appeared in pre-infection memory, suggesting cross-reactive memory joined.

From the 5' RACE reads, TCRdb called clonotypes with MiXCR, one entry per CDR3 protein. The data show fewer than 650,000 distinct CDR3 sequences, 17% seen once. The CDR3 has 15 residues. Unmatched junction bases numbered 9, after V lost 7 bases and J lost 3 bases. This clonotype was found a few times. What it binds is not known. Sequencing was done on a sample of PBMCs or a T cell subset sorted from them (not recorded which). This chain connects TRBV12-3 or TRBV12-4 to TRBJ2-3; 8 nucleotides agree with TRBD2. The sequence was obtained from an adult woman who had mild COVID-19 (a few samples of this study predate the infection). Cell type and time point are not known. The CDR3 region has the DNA TGTGCCAGCATCCCTGGGACTAGGGGAACAGATACGCAGTATTTT. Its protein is CASIPGTRGTDTQYF.